One sample yielded the 8 T cell receptor beta chains listed below, sequenced in a study of blood T cell repertoires in COVID-19 (dated by TCRdb to between 2020 and 2021). Library method: the immunoSEQ multiplex PCR assay. The clones in this table, taken by TCRdb from immuneACCESS, are in-frame only. Not every clone is retained; where verified, under half of the shortfall comes from an unresolved V gene, and the cause of the rest is unknown. This sample has tens of thousands of clones in its table, and roughly 80% of those were observed once. About 4.5% of the sample goes to the ten largest clones. Sequencing input: peripheral blood. These receptors were collected from a man between 50 and 59 years old with active COVID-19.

In this sample, this clone turned up once. CDR3 in amino acids: CASSPSLAGRGFYNEQFF. CDR3 bases: TGTGCCAGCAGCCCTAGCTTAGCGGGGCGGGGGTTTTACAATGAGCAGTTCTTC. The rearrangement links TRBV9 to TRBJ2-1; 8 bases line up with TRBD2. The J segment lost 4 bases and the V segment lost 4 bases, leaving 16 bases of the junction unmatched. The CDR3 totals 18 residues. CDR1 and CDR2 from the germline V gene are SGDLS and YYNGEE.

This clone was counted a few times. This chain links TRBV11-3 with TRBJ1-4; 10 bases are a match to TRBD1. The germline gives CDR1 SGHNT, CDR2 YENEEA. With V trimmed by 7 bases and J by 8 bases, 7 bases remained unmatched. The CDR3 loop spans 14 amino acids. CDR3 in amino acids: CASTRQGAEEKLFF. The CDR3 nucleotides are TGTGCCAGCACCCGACAGGGGGCTGAGGAAAAACTGTTTTTT. Complete variable domain (other parts from reference TRBV11-3 and TRBJ1-4): EAGVVQSPRYKIIEKKQPVAFWCNPISGHNTLYWYLQNLGQGPELLIRYENEEAVDDSQLPKDRFSAERLKGVDSTLKIQPAELGDSAVYLCASTRQGAEEKLFFGSGTQLSVL.

This chain joins TRBV19 and TRBJ2-7, with unresolved D. The CDR3 runs 14 residues. V was clipped by 5 bases and J by 0 bases, with 11 bases between them. Germline V lookup: CDR1 LNHDA, CDR2 SQIVND (reference sequence). In DNA form, the CDR3 reads TGTGCCAGTAGTCCTCGGGTCCTCTCCTACGAGCAGTACTTC. It codes for CASSPRVLSYEQYF.

There are a few counts of this clone. The chain recombines TRBV10-1 with TRBJ2-7; 11 bases fit TRBD1. The CDR3 length is 13 residues. Germline values: CDR1 WNHNN, CDR2 SYGVQD (reference sequence). V gave up 6 bases and J gave up 6 bases; unmatched junction bases: 4. The CDR3 DNA is TGCGCCAGCAGCTGGGACAGGGGGTCCGAGCAGTACTTC. This codes for CASSWDRGSEQYF.

The chain couples TRBV18 to TRBJ1-2, with D unclear. CDR3 length: 14 amino acids. V was trimmed by 2 bases and J by 8 bases, leaving 15 bases between them. Looked up from germline, CDR1 is KGHSH and CDR2 is LQKENI. The CDR3 sequence: CASSPSAFRGGYTF. CDR3 sequence (DNA): TGTGCCAGCTCACCAAGCGCATTCCGAGGAGGCTACACCTTC.

This chain joins TRBV10-3 and TRBJ2-7, with 9 bases lining up with TRBD1. The J segment lost 4 bases and the V segment lost 4 bases, leaving 5 bases of the junction unmatched. This CDR3 contains 14 residues. CDR1 is ENHRY and CDR2 is SYGVKD in the germline V gene. The CDR3 sequence is CAISGDRAPYEQYF. CDR3 nucleotides: TGTGCCATCAGTGGGGACAGGGCGCCTTACGAGCAGTACTTC.

V gene TRBV5-4 combines with J gene TRBJ1-3; D might be TRBD1 (6 bases). V dropped 4 bases and J dropped 0 bases, with 8 bases sitting between them. The V gene's germline CDR1 is SGHNT and CDR2 YYREEE (reference sequence). This CDR3 contains 14 residues. The CDR3 loop is CASSVDSSGNTIYF. CDR3 DNA sequence: TGTGCCAGCAGCGTGGACAGCTCTGGAAACACCATATATTTT.

The chain recombines TRBV28 with TRBJ2-3, with 12 bases fitting TRBD2. The CDR3 has 16 residues. CDR1 is MDHEN, CDR2 SYDVKM, per germline. With V trimmed by 6 bases and J by 5 bases, 9 bases remained unmatched. The CDR3 is CASSETSGGSRDTQYF. Written as DNA, the CDR3 is TGTGCCAGCAGCGAAACTAGCGGGGGGTCAAGAGATACGCAGTATTTT.